This is a list of T cell receptor beta chains from one sample in a study of blood T cell repertoires in COVID-19. Libraries were prepared by immunoSEQ multiplex PCR; TCRdb keeps only in-frame clonotypes and omits some of them. This sample has 250,000 to 350,000 clones, with around nine tenths found just once. Material: peripheral blood. The receptors shown here come from a woman in her sixties with acute or convalescent COVID-19. Each CDR3 is given with its conserved first and last residue.

j_call v_call cdr3_aa
TRBJ1-2 TRBV5-1 CASSLTGTGGIAGYTF
TRBJ1-4 TRBV7-2 CASSHNEKLFF
TRBJ2-7 TRBV5-1 CASSFLGTRRRGSSYEQYF
TRBJ1-5 TRBV2 CASSLDRGDLGPQHF
TRBJ2-7 TRBV2 CASSGGLGTSGPSYEQYF
TRBJ1-6 TRBV18 CASSPFRTGINSPLHF
TRBJ2-1 TRBV7-9 CASSGPKLAGGEQFF
TRBJ1-6 TRBV7-2 CASNPWPNSPLHF
TRBJ2-5 TRBV29-1 CSVHRVQETQYF
TRBJ2-5 TRBV6-1 CASSEQGQETQYF
TRBJ2-1 TRBV3-1/TRBV3-2 CASKWSSYNEQFF
TRBJ2-5 TRBV9 CASSVGGQVMETQYF
TRBJ1-1 TRBV9 CASSERGNMNTEAFF